Listed below are T cell receptor beta chains from one sample, sequenced in a study of blood T cell repertoires in COVID-19. Sequencing was performed with immunoSEQ multiplex PCR; in TCRdb, only in-frame clones are kept and a portion is missing. The table lists 260,000 or so clones, approximately 91% of them singletons. The sample taken for sequencing was peripheral blood. Every receptor here comes from a man between 18 and 35 years old with active or convalescent COVID-19. Each CDR3 is given with its conserved first and last residue. D genes are given only for firm matches. Clone size appears in some rows only: once, few, many, or a class for an expanded clone.

d_gene	v_gene	j_gene	abundance	CDR3nt	CDR3aa
TRBD1	TRBV19	TRBJ2-7	-	TGTGCCAGTAGTATAGATGAGGGGGCGAGAGTCTACGAGCAGTACTTC	CASSIDEGARVYEQYF
TRBD1	TRBV9	TRBJ1-6	-	TGTGCCAGCAGCGCAGGGGGGTCACCCCTCCACTTT	CASSAGGSPLHF
-	TRBV5-1	TRBJ1-2	few	TGCGCCAGCAGCTTGGAAGGGGATCGCTACACCTTC	CASSLEGDRYTF
-	TRBV5-1	TRBJ1-3	-	TGCGCCAGCAGGCCAGGACAGCTACGCTCTGGAAACACCATATATTTT	CASRPGQLRSGNTIYF
TRBD1	TRBV14	TRBJ2-4	-	TGTGCCAGCAGCCAAGGCCAACAGGGGGCGAACATTCAGTACTTC	CASSQGQQGANIQYF
-	TRBV6-5	TRBJ1-6	-	TGTGCCAGCAGTTTTCAACGGGGGAATTCACCCCTCCACTTT	CASSFQRGNSPLHF
-	TRBV6-6	TRBJ1-6	once	TGTGCCAGCAGTGTTAATCAGGGGTATAATTCACCCCTCCACTTT	CASSVNQGYNSPLHF
-	TRBV10-3	TRBJ1-1	-	TGTGCCATCAGTGGAATAGACAGCTACACTGAAGCTTTCTTT	CAISGIDSYTEAFF
-	TRBV12-3/TRBV12-4	TRBJ1-2	few	TGTGCCAGCAGTTTAACAGGCTATGGCTACACCTTC	CASSLTGYGYTF
-	TRBV19	TRBJ1-5	-	TGTGCCAGTAGTCGGGGGAGGCTTTCAAATCAGCCCCAGCATTTT	CASSRGRLSNQPQHF
-	TRBV5-1	TRBJ1-6	-	TGCGCCAGCAGCTTGGGGCAGGGGAATTCACCCCTCCACTTT	CASSLGQGNSPLHF
TRBD1	TRBV10-3	TRBJ1-1	-	TGTGCCATCAGTGCCTTACAGGGGTTTTACACTGAAGCTTTCTTT	CAISALQGFYTEAFF
-	TRBV9	TRBJ1-6	-	TGTGCCAGCAGCGTAGGGACAGTAAATTCACCCCTCCACTTT	CASSVGTVNSPLHF
TRBD1	TRBV19	TRBJ1-2	-	TGTGCCAGTAGTATCAAAGGACAGGGGCACTATGGCTACACCTTC	CASSIKGQGHYGYTF
-	TRBV6-6	TRBJ1-6	-	TGTGCCAGCAGTACCACAGGGTACTCACCCCTCCACTTT	CASSTTGYSPLHF
-	TRBV3-1/TRBV3-2	TRBJ1-4	-	TGTGCCAGCAGCCAAGAAGCGGATGAAAAACTGTTTTTT	CASSQEADEKLFF
TRBD1	TRBV5-6	TRBJ1-6	-	TGTGCCAGCACCAGGCTCCGTTTACGGCAGGGGGTTTCACCCCTCCACTTT	CASTRLRLRQGVSPLHF
TRBD1	TRBV6-5	TRBJ2-7	-	TGTGCCAGCAGTTTTGGGACAGGGGGCAGCTACGAGCAGTACTTC	CASSFGTGGSYEQYF
-	TRBV3-1/TRBV3-2	TRBJ1-2	-	TGTGCCAGCAGCCAATATTATGGCTACACCTTC	CASSQYYGYTF
-	TRBV7-8	TRBJ1-2	-	TGTGCCAGCAGCTCCCCGCCGGGCTATGGCTACACCTTC	CASSSPPGYGYTF
TRBD2	TRBV3-1/TRBV3-2	TRBJ2-5	-	TGTGCCAGCAGCAAATCGTCTAGCGGGGGGAAAGAGACCCAGTACTTC	CASSKSSSGGKETQYF
-	TRBV29-1	TRBJ1-2	-	TGCAGCGTTGAGGACAGATTGGGGGGCTACACCTTC	CSVEDRLGGYTF
-	TRBV4-1	TRBJ1-2	-	TGCGCCAGCAGCTCCCGACAGGACCCCTTGAGGTACACCTTC	CASSSRQDPLRYTF
TRBD1	TRBV3-1/TRBV3-2	TRBJ1-4	-	TGTGCCAGCAGCCTCCGGACAGGGCGGGGGGAAAAACTGTTTTTT	CASSLRTGRGEKLFF
-	TRBV11-2	TRBJ1-1	-	TGTGCCAGCAGCGTTATGGGGCCGGGGGGGACTGAAGCTTTCTTT	CASSVMGPGGTEAFF
TRBD1	TRBV9	TRBJ1-3	-	TGTGCCAGCAGCGAAACAGGGGCTTCTGGAAACACCATATATTTT	CASSETGASGNTIYF
-	TRBV4-1	TRBJ2-3	-	TGCGCCAGCAGCCATCCCCCGCAGGGAACAGATACGCAGTATTTT	CASSHPPQGTDTQYF
TRBD2	TRBV5-6	TRBJ2-7	-	TGTGCCAGCAGCCCGACTAGCGGGGGTGGGTACGAGCAGTACTTC	CASSPTSGGGYEQYF
TRBD2	TRBV4-1	TRBJ2-7	-	TGCGCCAGCAGCCAAAACAGCGGGAACAACTACGAGCAGTACTTC	CASSQNSGNNYEQYF